The rows below give T cell receptor beta chains drawn from one sample of a study of CD8 T cells in ankylosing spondylitis. TCRdb ran MiXCR on the 5' RACE reads and lists one entry per CDR3 protein. The sample has some 290,000 distinct CDR3 sequences, roughly 20% seen once. The sample comprised blood, either unsorted or a sorted T cell fraction (not recorded which). The receptors originated from a male donor with ankylosing spondylitis or in good health (not recorded which). CDR3s include the opening cysteine and the closing phenylalanine or tryptophan. Fields, in order: J gene, V gene, D gene, clone size, CDR3 DNA, CDR3 protein. D genes are given only for firm matches. Size is stated for part of the rows, as once, few or many counts, or as a class when the clone is expanded.

TRBJ1-4 | TRBV28 | TRBD1 | NA | TGTGCCAGCAGACCCCCGCGAGACAGGGGGCGCGAAAAACTGTTTTTT | CASRPPRDRGREKLFF
TRBJ2-1 | TRBV5-1 | NA | once | TGCGCCAGCAGCTTGTCGACCGTTAGTGGGCATGAGCAGTTCTTC | CASSLSTVSGHEQFF
TRBJ2-3 | TRBV9 | TRBD1 | few | TGTGCCAGCAGCGGTGGTGCACAGGGGACCTCTATAGATACGCAGTATTTT | CASSGGAQGTSIDTQYF
TRBJ1-6 | TRBV3-1 | NA | few | TGTGCCAGCAGCCAACATCGACAGTATAATTCACCCCTCCACTTT | CASSQHRQYNSPLHF
TRBJ2-4 | TRBV12-3/TRBV12-4 | NA | few | TGTGCCAGCAGGAGCCTCGACACCGACATTCAGTACTTC | CASRSLDTDIQYF
TRBJ2-5 | TRBV20-1 | NA | NA | TGCAGTGGAGCTAGGGCTACTGTCGAGACCCAGTACTTC | CSGARATVETQYF
TRBJ1-2 | TRBV5-1 | TRBD1 | NA | TGCGCCAGCAGCCCGGGACAGGGCTACACCTTC | CASSPGQGYTF
TRBJ2-1 | TRBV20-1 | NA | NA | TGCAGTGCTAGAGTTACTTATAATGAGCAGTTCTTC | CSARVTYNEQFF
TRBJ2-5 | TRBV29-1 | NA | NA | TGCAGCGTTGAAGCGGGGGAGGAGACCCAGTACTTC | CSVEAGEETQYF
TRBJ2-3 | TRBV10-3 | NA | few | TGTGCCATCAGTGAGCCGAAAGGGGCAGATACGCAGTATTTT | CAISEPKGADTQYF
TRBJ2-5 | TRBV12-3/TRBV12-4 | TRBD1 | NA | TGTGACAGCAGTTTTGGGACAGAAGAGACCCAGTACTTC | CDSSFGTEETQYF
TRBJ2-3 | TRBV5-4 | TRBD2 | NA | TGTGCCAGCTACCCCCGGACTAGCGGGAGATCGGGCACAGATACGCAGTATTTT | CASYPRTSGRSGTDTQYF
TRBJ1-4 | TRBV9 | TRBD1 | NA | TGTGCCAGCAGCGTTGGACAGGGGCCTGAAAAACTGTTTTTT | CASSVGQGPEKLFF
TRBJ1-2 | TRBV28 | NA | NA | TGTGCCAGCAGTTTCGGGCAGGGGAACTATGGCTACACCTTC | CASSFGQGNYGYTF
TRBJ2-5 | TRBV7-7 | TRBD1 | NA | TGTGCTAGCAGCTTGGACAGGGGATCGGAGACCCAGTACTTC | CASSLDRGSETQYF
TRBJ1-5 | TRBV5-6 | NA | NA | TGTGCCAGCAGCTTACGGAGGACAGGCAATCAGCCCCAGCATTTT | CASSLRRTGNQPQHF
TRBJ2-5 | TRBV7-9 | NA | NA | TGTGCCAGCAGCTTAGGCATGGCTCAATACAGAGAGACCCAGTACTTC | CASSLGMAQYRETQYF
TRBJ1-1 | TRBV6-4 | TRBD1 | few | TGTGCCAGCAGTCCGGGACAGTTCTCGACTGAAGCTTTCTTT | CASSPGQFSTEAFF
TRBJ2-1 | TRBV5-1 | TRBD2 | NA | TGCGCCAGCAGATTAGCGGGAGGCCCCTACAATGAGCAGTTCTTC | CASRLAGGPYNEQFF
TRBJ2-2 | TRBV5-5 | NA | NA | TGTGCCAGCAGCTTGACAGGGAAAAACACCGGGGAGCTGTTTTTT | CASSLTGKNTGELFF
TRBJ2-1 | TRBV29-1 | NA | NA | TGCAGCGTTGTGGCCCCCCTTAAAAAATACAATGAGCAGTTCTTC | CSVVAPLKKYNEQFF
TRBJ2-1 | TRBV7-4 | NA | NA | TGTGCCAGCAGCTTAGCTCATTTACTCGGCGGACAGCGAGTCTACAATGAGCAGTTCTTC | CASSLAHLLGGQRVYNEQFF
TRBJ2-3 | TRBV5-1 | TRBD2 | few | TGCGCCAGCAGCTTGGATAGCGGGAGAGTAGGGGATACGCAGTATTTT | CASSLDSGRVGDTQYF
TRBJ1-2 | TRBV6-2/TRBV6-3 | TRBD1 | NA | TGTGCCAGCAGAGACAGGGGGCAACCCTTTTTACATGGCTACACCTTC | CASRDRGQPFLHGYTF
TRBJ1-5 | TRBV10-3 | NA | NA | TGTGCCATCAGTGAGGCGGGAGGCAATCAGCCCCAGCATTTT | CAISEAGGNQPQHF
TRBJ1-2 | TRBV10-1 | TRBD1 | few | TGCGCCAGCAGTGAGACAGGGGGCAACGGCTACACCTTC | CASSETGGNGYTF
TRBJ1-1 | TRBV14 | NA | NA | TGTGCCAGCAGCCAAAACGGGGGGCGGACTGAAGCTTTCTTT | CASSQNGGRTEAFF
TRBJ2-1 | TRBV12-3/TRBV12-4 | TRBD2 | few | TGTGCCAGCAGTTTACGGCTAGCGGGGTGGGGTTCCTACAATGAGCAGTTCTTC | CASSLRLAGWGSYNEQFF
TRBJ2-3 | TRBV11-2 | NA | NA | TGTGCCAGCAGCTTTATCCAGGGGACAGATACGCAGTATTTT | CASSFIQGTDTQYF
TRBJ1-2 | TRBV20-1 | NA | few | TGCAGTGCTAGAGATCGCCCGAGATACTATGGCTACACCTTC | CSARDRPRYYGYTF
TRBJ2-5 | TRBV3-1 | NA | many | TGTGCCAGCAGCCCCTCCGTGACAGAGGGGACCCAGTACTTC | CASSPSVTEGTQYF
TRBJ2-3 | TRBV5-1 | TRBD2 | few | TGCGCCAGCAGCTTCTACCCTAGCGGGAGTCGCTCAGATACGCAGTATTTT | CASSFYPSGSRSDTQYF
TRBJ2-5 | TRBV12-3/TRBV12-4 | NA | NA | TGTGCCAGCAAACAGAAAGGGACGGGGGAGACCCAGTACTTC | CASKQKGTGETQYF
TRBJ1-2 | TRBV20-1 | NA | many | TGCAGTGCTGATAACCGGGACAACTATGGCTACACCTTC | CSADNRDNYGYTF
TRBJ2-3 | TRBV3-1 | TRBD2 | many | TGTGCCAGCAGCCAATCGGCTAGCGGGTACACAGATACGCAGTATTTT | CASSQSASGYTDTQYF
TRBJ2-1 | TRBV10-3 | NA | once | TGTGCCACCAAGGACAATGAGCAGTTCTTC | CATKDNEQFF
TRBJ1-3 | TRBV20-1 | TRBD1 | NA | TGCAGTGCTGACCCGGGACAGGGGTATTCGGGCTCTGGAAACACCATATATTTT | CSADPGQGYSGSGNTIYF
TRBJ2-5 | TRBV12-3/TRBV12-4 | NA | many | TGTGCCAGCAGGCCGGGGCCCCAGGAGACCCAGTACTTC | CASRPGPQETQYF
TRBJ1-1 | TRBV27 | NA | few | TGTGCCAGCAGTTTATCGGGGGACGCGAACACTGAAGCTTTCTTT | CASSLSGDANTEAFF
TRBJ1-2 | TRBV3-1 | NA | NA | TGTGCCAGCAGCCCCCTCACTGCCTCCGGCTACACCTTC | CASSPLTASGYTF
TRBJ2-3 | TRBV7-6 | NA | NA | TGTGCCAGCAGCCCGAGTGTTCCGAGCGGGCCAGATACGCAGTATTTT | CASSPSVPSGPDTQYF
TRBJ1-3 | TRBV15 | NA | many | TGTGCCACCAGCAGCGCCAGAAACACCATATATTTT | CATSSARNTIYF
TRBJ2-1 | TRBV3-1 | NA | few | TGTGCCAGCAGCCAACTCTCCCGAGCGGTCGCCGGAAATGAGCAGTTCTTC | CASSQLSRAVAGNEQFF
TRBJ2-1 | TRBV3-1 | TRBD2 | NA | TGTGCCAGCAGCCATGGAAGCGGGGTTTCATACAATGAGCAGTTCTTC | CASSHGSGVSYNEQFF
TRBJ2-2 | TRBV6-2/TRBV6-3 | TRBD2 | NA | TGTGCCAGCAGGGAACTAGCGGGGGTGACCGGGGAGCTGTTTTTT | CASRELAGVTGELFF
TRBJ2-1 | TRBV11-1 | TRBD2 | NA | TGTGCCAGCAGCTTTGGGACTAGCGGGAGCCCAACTCCGGGGAATGAGCAGTTCTTC | CASSFGTSGSPTPGNEQFF
TRBJ1-1 | TRBV12-3/TRBV12-4 | NA | NA | TGTGCCAGCAGTTTACGGCAACAGGGGAACACTGAAGCTTTCTTT | CASSLRQQGNTEAFF
TRBJ2-1 | TRBV6-5 | NA | many | TGTGCCAGCAGTTACCCGGGGAGGTACAATGAGCAGTTCTTC | CASSYPGRYNEQFF
TRBJ2-4 | TRBV20-1 | TRBD1 | few | TGCAGTGCGGGACAGGGGGCTCTGAACATTCAGTACTTC | CSAGQGALNIQYF
TRBJ1-2 | TRBV5-1 | NA | many | TGCGCCAGCAGCTTGGACCAGGGATACGGCTATGGCTACACCTTC | CASSLDQGYGYGYTF
TRBJ1-5 | TRBV12-3/TRBV12-4 | NA | few | TGTGCTACCCGGGGCGGTAATCAGCCCCAGCATTTT | CATRGGNQPQHF
TRBJ2-2 | TRBV24-1 | TRBD2 | NA | TGTGCCACCAGTGATTTGCCGGGGGGAGCGAACACCGGGGAGCTGTTTTTT | CATSDLPGGANTGELFF